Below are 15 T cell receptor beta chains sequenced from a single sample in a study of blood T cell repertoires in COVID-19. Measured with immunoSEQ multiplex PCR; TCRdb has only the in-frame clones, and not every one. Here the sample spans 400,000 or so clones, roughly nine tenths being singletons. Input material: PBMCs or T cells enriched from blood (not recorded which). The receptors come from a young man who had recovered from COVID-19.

The CDR3: CASSSRLAGSQETQYF. The CDR3, as DNA: TGTGCCAGCAGCTCAAGACTAGCGGGGAGTCAAGAGACCCAGTACTTC. The V and J genes are TRBV11-3 and TRBJ2-5; TRBD2 matches 11 bases. In germline, CDR1 is SGHNT, CDR2 YENEEA. CDR3 length equals 16 residues. The V and J ends lost 4 bases and 2 bases, in that order; junction bases with no gene match: 6.

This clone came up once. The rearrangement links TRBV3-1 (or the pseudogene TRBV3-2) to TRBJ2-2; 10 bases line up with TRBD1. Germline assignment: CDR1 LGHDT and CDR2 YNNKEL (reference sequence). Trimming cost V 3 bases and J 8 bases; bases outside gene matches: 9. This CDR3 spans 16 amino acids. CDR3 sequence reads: CASSQPTGQGRGELFF. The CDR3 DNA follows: TGTGCCAGCAGCCAGCCGACGGGACAGGGGCGGGGGGAGCTGTTTTTT.

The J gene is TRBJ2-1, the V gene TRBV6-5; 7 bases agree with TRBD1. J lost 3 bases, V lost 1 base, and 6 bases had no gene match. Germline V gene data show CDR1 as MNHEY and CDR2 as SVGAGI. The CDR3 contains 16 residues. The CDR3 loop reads CASSYYTGTVYNEQFF. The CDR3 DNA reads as TGTGCCAGCAGTTACTATACCGGGACAGTCTACAATGAGCAGTTCTTC.

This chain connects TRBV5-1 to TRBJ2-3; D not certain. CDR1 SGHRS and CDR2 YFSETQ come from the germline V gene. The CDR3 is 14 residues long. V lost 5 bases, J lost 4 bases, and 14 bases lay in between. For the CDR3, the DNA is TGCGCCAGCAGAACCATCCCGGCGGCAGATACGCAGTATTTT. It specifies CASRTIPAADTQYF.

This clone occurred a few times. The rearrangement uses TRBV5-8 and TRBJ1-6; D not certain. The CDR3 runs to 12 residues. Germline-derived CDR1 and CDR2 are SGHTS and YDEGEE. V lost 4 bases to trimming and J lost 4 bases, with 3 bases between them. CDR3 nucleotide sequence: TGTGCCAGCAGCCTATATAATTCACCCCTCCACTTT. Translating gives CASSLYNSPLHF.

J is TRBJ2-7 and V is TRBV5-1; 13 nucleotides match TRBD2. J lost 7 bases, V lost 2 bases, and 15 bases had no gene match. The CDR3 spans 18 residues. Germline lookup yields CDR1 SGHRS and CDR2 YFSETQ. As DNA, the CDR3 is TGCGCCAGCAGCTTCGGCGGACTAGCGGGAGAACTGATATTTGAGCAGTACTTC. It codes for CASSFGGLAGELIFEQYF.

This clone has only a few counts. This CDR3 is CASSLTGGLGEQYF. The CDR3 region has the DNA TGTGCCAGCTCACTGACAGGGGGTCTGGGCGAGCAGTACTTC. The chain has TRBV18 and TRBJ2-7; TRBD1 matches 9 bases. The J segment lost 6 bases and the V segment lost 4 bases, leaving 7 bases of the junction unmatched. The CDR3 is made up of 14 amino acids. In germline, CDR1 is KGHSH, CDR2 LQKENI.

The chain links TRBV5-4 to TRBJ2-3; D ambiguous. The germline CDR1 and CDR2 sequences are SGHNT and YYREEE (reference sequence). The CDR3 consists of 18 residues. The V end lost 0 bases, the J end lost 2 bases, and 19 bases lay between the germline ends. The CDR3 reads CASSLGLLNPSSTDTQYF. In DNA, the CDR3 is TGTGCCAGCAGCTTGGGCCTACTCAACCCCTCTTCCACAGATACGCAGTATTTT.

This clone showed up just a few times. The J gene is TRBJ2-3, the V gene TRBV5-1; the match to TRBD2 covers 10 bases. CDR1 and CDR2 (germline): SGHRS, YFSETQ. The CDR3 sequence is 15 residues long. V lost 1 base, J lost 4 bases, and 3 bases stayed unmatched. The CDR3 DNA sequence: TGCGCCAGCAGCTTGTTAGCGGGAGGACCAGATACGCAGTATTTT. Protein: CASSLLAGGPDTQYF. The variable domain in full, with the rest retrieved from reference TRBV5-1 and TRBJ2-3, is KAGVTQTPRYLIKTRGQQVTLSCSPISGHRSVSWYQQTPGQGLQFLFEYFSETQRNKGNFPGRFSGRQFSNSRSEMNVSTLELGDSALYLCASSLLAGGPDTQYFGPGTRLTVL.

Here the CDR3 DNA reads TGTGCCACCAGCAGAGATTTCGGGACATCAGCCTCTATCACTGAAGCTTTCTTT. Its translation is CATSRDFGTSASITEAFF. The chain employs TRBV15 and TRBJ1-1, with a weak D call TRBD1 (6 bases). Germline values: CDR1 LNHNV, CDR2 YYDKDF (reference sequence). The germline V and J ends were trimmed by 0 bases and 4 bases, with 21 bases remaining between them. CDR3 size: 18 residues. The full variable domain, its missing parts supplied by reference TRBV15 and TRBJ1-1, is DAMVIQNPRYQVTQFGKPVTLSCSQTLNHNVMYWYQQKSSQAPKLLFHYYDKDFNNEADTPDNFQSRRPNTSFCFLDIRSPGLGDTAMYLCATSRDFGTSASITEAFFGQGTRLTVV.

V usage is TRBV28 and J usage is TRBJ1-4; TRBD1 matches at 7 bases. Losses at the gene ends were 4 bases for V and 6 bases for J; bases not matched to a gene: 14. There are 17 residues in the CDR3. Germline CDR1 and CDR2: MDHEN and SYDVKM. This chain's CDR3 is CASSSIERTGEDEKLFF. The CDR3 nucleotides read TGTGCCAGCAGTTCCATCGAACGGACAGGAGAGGATGAAAAACTGTTTTTT. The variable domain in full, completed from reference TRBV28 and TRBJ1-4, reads DVKVTQSSRYLVKRTGEKVFLECVQDMDHENMFWYRQDPGLGLRLIYFSYDVKMKEKGDIPEGYSVSREKKERFSLILESASTNQTSMYLCASSSIERTGEDEKLFFGSGTQLSVL.

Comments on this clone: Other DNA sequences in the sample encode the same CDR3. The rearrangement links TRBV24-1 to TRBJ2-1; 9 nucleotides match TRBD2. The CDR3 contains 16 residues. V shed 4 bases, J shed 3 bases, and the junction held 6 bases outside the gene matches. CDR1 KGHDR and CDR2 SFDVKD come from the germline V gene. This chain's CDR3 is CATSDLTSGDYNEQFF. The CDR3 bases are TGTGCCACCAGTGACTTGACTAGCGGAGACTACAATGAGCAGTTCTTC.

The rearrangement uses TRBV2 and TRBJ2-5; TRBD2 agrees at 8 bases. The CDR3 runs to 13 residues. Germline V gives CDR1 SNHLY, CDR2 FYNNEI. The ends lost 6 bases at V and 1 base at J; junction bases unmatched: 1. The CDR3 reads CASSGLAQETQYF. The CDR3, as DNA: TGTGCCAGCAGCGGACTAGCCCAAGAGACCCAGTACTTC.

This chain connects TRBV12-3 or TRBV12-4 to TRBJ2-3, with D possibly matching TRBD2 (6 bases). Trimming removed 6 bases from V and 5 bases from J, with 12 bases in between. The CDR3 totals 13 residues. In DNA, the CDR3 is TGTGCCAGCAGGACGGGCGGGGTAGATACGCAGTATTTT. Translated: CASRTGGVDTQYF.

DNA of the CDR3: TGTGCCAGCAGGACCCCGGGACAGGGGGCAGGTGGGCATGGCTACACCTTC. It is translated as CASRTPGQGAGGHGYTF. The chain is built from TRBV28 and TRBJ1-2, with 12 nucleotides matching TRBD1. The CDR3 is made up of 17 amino acids. Germline CDR1 MDHEN, CDR2 SYDVKM. V lost 6 bases, J lost 6 bases, and 14 bases stayed unmatched.